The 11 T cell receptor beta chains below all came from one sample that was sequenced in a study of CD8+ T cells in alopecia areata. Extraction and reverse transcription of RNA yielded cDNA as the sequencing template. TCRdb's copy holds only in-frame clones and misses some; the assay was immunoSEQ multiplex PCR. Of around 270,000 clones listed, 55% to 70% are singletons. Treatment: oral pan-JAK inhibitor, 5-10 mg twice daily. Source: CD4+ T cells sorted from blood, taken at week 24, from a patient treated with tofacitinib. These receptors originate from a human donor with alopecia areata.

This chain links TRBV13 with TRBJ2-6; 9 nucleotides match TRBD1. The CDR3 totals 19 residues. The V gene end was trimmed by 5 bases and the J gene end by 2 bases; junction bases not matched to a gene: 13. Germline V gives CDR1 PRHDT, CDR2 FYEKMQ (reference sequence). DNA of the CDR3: TGTGCCAGCAGCCGAGACAGGGGGTCTTATCTGGCTGGGGCCAACGTCCTGACTTTC. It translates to CASSRDRGSYLAGANVLTF.

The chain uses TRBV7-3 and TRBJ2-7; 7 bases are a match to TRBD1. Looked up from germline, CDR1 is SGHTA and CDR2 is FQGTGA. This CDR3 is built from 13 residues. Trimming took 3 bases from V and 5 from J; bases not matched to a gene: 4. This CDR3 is CASSFDRENEQYF. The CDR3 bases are TGTGCCAGCAGCTTTGACAGGGAGAACGAGCAGTACTTC.

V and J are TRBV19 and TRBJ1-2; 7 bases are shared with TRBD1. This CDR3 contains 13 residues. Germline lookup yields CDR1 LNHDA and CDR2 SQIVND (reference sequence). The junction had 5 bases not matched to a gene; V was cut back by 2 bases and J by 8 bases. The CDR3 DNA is TGTGCCAGTAGTATATTAACAGGGGTCGGCTACACCTTC. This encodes CASSILTGVGYTF. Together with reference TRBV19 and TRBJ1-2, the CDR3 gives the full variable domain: DGGITQSPKYLFRKEGQNVTLSCEQNLNHDAMYWYRQDPGQGLRLIYYSQIVNDFQKGDIAEGYSVSREKKESFPLTVTSAQKNPTAFYLCASSILTGVGYTFGSGTRLTVV.

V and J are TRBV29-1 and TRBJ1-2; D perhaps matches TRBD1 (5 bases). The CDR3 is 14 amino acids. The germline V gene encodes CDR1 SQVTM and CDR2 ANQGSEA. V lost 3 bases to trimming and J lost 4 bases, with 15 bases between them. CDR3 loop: CSVEAGQGGYGYTF. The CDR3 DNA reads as TGCAGCGTTGAGGCAGGTCAGGGTGGCTATGGCTACACCTTC.

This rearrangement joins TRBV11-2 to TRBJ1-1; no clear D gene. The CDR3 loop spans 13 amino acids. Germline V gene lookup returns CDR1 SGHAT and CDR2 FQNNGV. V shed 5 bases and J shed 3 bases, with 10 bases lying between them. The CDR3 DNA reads TGTGCCAGCAGCCTCACAGAAGACACTGAAGCTTTCTTT. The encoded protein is CASSLTEDTEAFF.

DNA of the CDR3: TGTGCCAGCATGCAAAGCGGGGGCGGAGATACGCAGTATTTT. Translated, it gives CASMQSGGGDTQYF. This chain uses TRBV5-4 with TRBJ2-3; TRBD2 matches at 8 bases. The CDR3 runs 14 residues. CDR1 is SGHNT, CDR2 YYREEE, per germline (reference sequence). The V and J ends lost 6 bases and 5 bases, in that order; junction bases with no gene match: 8.

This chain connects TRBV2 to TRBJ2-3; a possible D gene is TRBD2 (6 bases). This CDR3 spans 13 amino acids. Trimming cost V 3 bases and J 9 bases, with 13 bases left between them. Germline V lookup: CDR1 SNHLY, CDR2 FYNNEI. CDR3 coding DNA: TGTGCCAGCAGTGACCGGGGGAAAGAAACGCAGTATTTT. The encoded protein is CASSDRGKETQYF.

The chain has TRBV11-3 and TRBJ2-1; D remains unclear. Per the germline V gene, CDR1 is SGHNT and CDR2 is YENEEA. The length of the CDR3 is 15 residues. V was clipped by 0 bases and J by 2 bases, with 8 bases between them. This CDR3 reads CASSLDAPAYNEQFF. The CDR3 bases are TGTGCCAGCAGCTTAGACGCGCCGGCCTACAATGAGCAGTTCTTC. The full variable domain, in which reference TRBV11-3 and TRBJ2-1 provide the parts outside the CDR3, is EAGVVQSPRYKIIEKKQPVAFWCNPISGHNTLYWYLQNLGQGPELLIRYENEEAVDDSQLPKDRFSAERLKGVDSTLKIQPAELGDSAVYLCASSLDAPAYNEQFFGPGTRLTVL.

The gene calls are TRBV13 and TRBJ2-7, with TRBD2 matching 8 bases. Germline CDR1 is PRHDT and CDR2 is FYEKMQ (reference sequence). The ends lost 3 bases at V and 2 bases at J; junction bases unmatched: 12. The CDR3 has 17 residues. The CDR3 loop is CASSLLNKRGRTYEQYF. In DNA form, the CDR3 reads TGTGCCAGCAGCTTGCTCAACAAGCGGGGGCGAACCTACGAGCAGTACTTC.

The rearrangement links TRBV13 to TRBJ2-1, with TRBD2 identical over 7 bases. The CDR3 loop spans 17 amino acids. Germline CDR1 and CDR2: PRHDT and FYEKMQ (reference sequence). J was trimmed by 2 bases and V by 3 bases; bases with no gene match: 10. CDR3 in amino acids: CASSFGGSQRPYNEQFF. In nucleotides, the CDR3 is TGTGCCAGCAGCTTCGGCGGGAGTCAGCGTCCCTACAATGAGCAGTTCTTC. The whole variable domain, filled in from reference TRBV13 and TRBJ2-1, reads AAGVIQSPRHLIKEKRETATLKCYPIPRHDTVYWYQQGPGQDPQFLISFYEKMQSDKGSIPDRFSAQQFSDYHSELNMSSLELGDSALYFCASSFGGSQRPYNEQFFGPGTRLTVL.

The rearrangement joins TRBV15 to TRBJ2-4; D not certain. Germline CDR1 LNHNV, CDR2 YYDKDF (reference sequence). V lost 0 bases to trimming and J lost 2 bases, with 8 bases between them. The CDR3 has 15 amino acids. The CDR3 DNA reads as TGTGCCACCAGCAGAGATGGTCACACCAAAAACATTCAGTACTTC. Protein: CATSRDGHTKNIQYF.